This is a list of T cell receptor beta chains from one sample in a study of blood T cell repertoires in COVID-19. The method was immunoSEQ multiplex PCR; TCRdb's version includes in-frame clones alone and lacks a portion of them. The sample holds fewer than 200,000 clones, approximately 82% seen once. Sequencing was done on a sample of PBMCs or T cells enriched from blood (not recorded which). The receptors derive from a woman aged 45-60 years in a cohort exposed to, infected with or recovered from COVID-19 (not recorded which). Both conserved end residues are part of each CDR3. A D gene is named only where the DNA matches it firmly. Clone size is given for some rows only: seen once, a few or many times, or a class if the clone is expanded.

v_call: TRBV2
d_call: .
clone_size: .
j_call: TRBJ2-1
cdr3_aa: CATQGYNEQFF
cdr3_nt: TGTGCCACCCAGGGATACAATGAGCAGTTCTTC

v_call: TRBV9
d_call: .
clone_size: .
j_call: TRBJ2-1
cdr3_aa: CASSVGVINNEQFF
cdr3_nt: TGTGCCAGCAGCGTAGGAGTTATCAACAATGAGCAGTTCTTC

v_call: TRBV7-9
d_call: .
clone_size: .
j_call: TRBJ2-5
cdr3_aa: CASASPRETQYF
cdr3_nt: TGTGCCAGCGCATCACCCCGGGAGACCCAGTACTTC

v_call: TRBV7-2
d_call: TRBD2
clone_size: once
j_call: TRBJ2-7
cdr3_aa: CASSLIPPLAYYTYEQYF
cdr3_nt: TGTGCCAGCAGCTTGATCCCCCCACTAGCGTACTACACCTACGAGCAGTACTTC

v_call: TRBV7-8
d_call: TRBD1
clone_size: .
j_call: TRBJ2-7
cdr3_aa: CASTPGQGTYEQYF
cdr3_nt: TGTGCCAGCACCCCGGGACAGGGGACCTACGAGCAGTACTTC

v_call: TRBV6-6
d_call: TRBD2
clone_size: .
j_call: TRBJ2-1
cdr3_aa: CASTSLSSGRYNEQFF
cdr3_nt: TGTGCCAGCACCTCTTTGTCTAGCGGGAGGTACAATGAGCAGTTCTTC

v_call: TRBV24-1
d_call: .
clone_size: .
j_call: TRBJ1-2
cdr3_aa: CATSDPHNKEGNYGYTF
cdr3_nt: TGTGCCACCAGTGACCCGCACAACAAGGAGGGCAACTATGGCTACACCTTC

v_call: TRBV15
d_call: TRBD1
clone_size: .
j_call: TRBJ2-4
cdr3_aa: CATSRAQGAGNIQYF
cdr3_nt: TGTGCCACCAGCAGAGCACAGGGGGCTGGGAACATTCAGTACTTC

v_call: TRBV7-9
d_call: .
clone_size: once
j_call: TRBJ2-3
cdr3_aa: CASSLTTGLSDTQYF
cdr3_nt: TGTGCCAGCAGCTTAACAACAGGGCTTTCAGATACGCAGTATTTT

v_call: TRBV19
d_call: .
clone_size: .
j_call: TRBJ2-1
cdr3_aa: CASSITGSSYNEQFF
cdr3_nt: TGTGCCAGTAGTATAACAGGTTCTTCCTACAATGAGCAGTTCTTC

v_call: TRBV7-3
d_call: TRBD1
clone_size: .
j_call: TRBJ1-1
cdr3_aa: CASSAKGQEATEAFF
cdr3_nt: TGTGCCAGCAGCGCGAAAGGACAGGAGGCCACTGAAGCTTTCTTT

v_call: TRBV3-1/TRBV3-2
d_call: .
clone_size: .
j_call: TRBJ2-5
cdr3_aa: CASSQEGEGTQYF
cdr3_nt: TGTGCCAGCAGCCAAGAGGGCGAGGGGACCCAGTACTTC

v_call: TRBV30
d_call: .
clone_size: .
j_call: TRBJ2-1
cdr3_aa: CASGQGRGPSYNEQFF
cdr3_nt: TGTGCCTCCGGCCAAGGTAGGGGCCCCTCCTACAATGAGCAGTTCTTC

v_call: TRBV5-1
d_call: .
clone_size: .
j_call: TRBJ2-1
cdr3_aa: CASSLTFGGRSYNEQFF
cdr3_nt: TGCGCCAGCAGCTTGACGTTCGGCGGTCGCTCCTACAATGAGCAGTTCTTC

v_call: TRBV7-8
d_call: TRBD1
clone_size: .
j_call: TRBJ2-7
cdr3_aa: CASSLTGGSGEQYF
cdr3_nt: TGTGCCAGCAGCTTAACAGGGGGCTCTGGCGAGCAGTACTTC

v_call: TRBV11-3
d_call: TRBD2
clone_size: .
j_call: TRBJ2-3
cdr3_aa: CASSSNPQGLAGMGTDTQYF
cdr3_nt: TGTGCCAGCAGCTCCAACCCTCAGGGCCTAGCGGGGATGGGCACAGATACGCAGTATTTT

v_call: TRBV30
d_call: .
clone_size: .
j_call: TRBJ2-7
cdr3_aa: CAWSVLGDEQYF
cdr3_nt: TGTGCCTGGAGTGTACTCGGGGACGAGCAGTACTTC

v_call: TRBV28
d_call: .
clone_size: .
j_call: TRBJ2-1
cdr3_aa: CASSGATAIGHNEQFF
cdr3_nt: TGTGCCAGCAGTGGGGCTACAGCTATCGGGCACAATGAGCAGTTCTTC

v_call: TRBV5-1
d_call: TRBD1
clone_size: .
j_call: TRBJ2-2
cdr3_aa: CASSLEGATGELFF
cdr3_nt: TGCGCCAGCAGCTTGGAGGGGGCAACCGGGGAGCTGTTTTTT

v_call: TRBV5-4
d_call: .
clone_size: .
j_call: TRBJ1-6
cdr3_aa: CASSLAEASPLHF
cdr3_nt: TGTGCCAGCAGCTTGGCCGAGGCTTCACCCCTCCACTTT

v_call: TRBV24-1
d_call: .
clone_size: many
j_call: TRBJ2-2
cdr3_aa: CATSDFFVTGGTGELFF
cdr3_nt: TGTGCCACCAGTGATTTTTTCGTGACAGGTGGAACCGGGGAGCTGTTTTTT

v_call: TRBV5-1
d_call: TRBD1
clone_size: few
j_call: TRBJ2-1
cdr3_aa: CASSFPRTGGYLFEQFF
cdr3_nt: TGCGCCAGCAGCTTCCCTCGGACAGGGGGCTATTTGTTTGAGCAGTTCTTC

v_call: TRBV6-5
d_call: .
clone_size: .
j_call: TRBJ2-1
cdr3_aa: CASTPSLAPEDEQFF
cdr3_nt: TGTGCCAGCACCCCCTCTTTGGCCCCCGAGGATGAGCAGTTCTTC

v_call: TRBV6-1
d_call: TRBD1
clone_size: .
j_call: TRBJ2-2
cdr3_aa: CASSENIPGQHTGELFF
cdr3_nt: TGTGCCAGCAGTGAAAACATACCGGGACAGCACACCGGGGAGCTGTTTTTT

v_call: TRBV18
d_call: TRBD1
clone_size: .
j_call: TRBJ1-6
cdr3_aa: CASSGQGASNSPLHF
cdr3_nt: TGTGCCAGCTCAGGACAGGGGGCTTCCAATTCACCCCTCCACTTT

v_call: TRBV7-8
d_call: TRBD1
clone_size: .
j_call: TRBJ1-6
cdr3_aa: CASSHRGQSNSPLHF
cdr3_nt: TGTGCCAGCAGCCACAGGGGGCAAAGCAATTCACCCCTCCACTTT

v_call: TRBV2
d_call: .
clone_size: .
j_call: TRBJ1-5
cdr3_aa: CASSEFPVKRQPQHF
cdr3_nt: TGTGCCAGCAGTGAGTTTCCGGTGAAACGTCAGCCCCAGCATTTT

v_call: TRBV2
d_call: .
clone_size: few
j_call: TRBJ2-3
cdr3_aa: CASKIGGNDIDTQYF
cdr3_nt: TGTGCCAGCAAGATAGGCGGGAATGATATAGATACGCAGTATTTT

v_call: TRBV9
d_call: .
clone_size: .
j_call: TRBJ1-6
cdr3_aa: CASSVTSDNSPLHF
cdr3_nt: TGTGCCAGCAGCGTAACCAGCGATAATTCACCCCTCCACTTT

v_call: TRBV27
d_call: TRBD2
clone_size: .
j_call: TRBJ2-5
cdr3_aa: CASSPGLAETQYF
cdr3_nt: TGTGCCAGCAGTCCCGGACTAGCGGAGACCCAGTACTTC

v_call: TRBV5-1
d_call: TRBD2
clone_size: .
j_call: TRBJ2-3
cdr3_aa: CASSPGGSGRADTQYF
cdr3_nt: TGCGCCAGCAGCCCGGGAGGTAGCGGGAGGGCAGATACGCAGTATTTT

v_call: TRBV14
d_call: .
clone_size: .
j_call: TRBJ2-7
cdr3_aa: CASSLAPGGLYEQYF
cdr3_nt: TGTGCCAGCAGCCTCGCGCCCGGGGGGCTTTACGAGCAGTACTTC

v_call: TRBV7-2
d_call: TRBD2
clone_size: .
j_call: TRBJ2-5
cdr3_aa: CASSLGVGTSQETQYF
cdr3_nt: TGTGCCAGCAGCTTAGGGGTCGGGACTAGCCAAGAGACCCAGTACTTC

v_call: TRBV5-1
d_call: TRBD1
clone_size: .
j_call: TRBJ2-1
cdr3_aa: CASSLETGVNEQFF
cdr3_nt: TGCGCCAGCAGCTTGGAGACAGGGGTGAATGAGCAGTTCTTC

v_call: TRBV5-1
d_call: .
clone_size: .
j_call: TRBJ2-2
cdr3_aa: CASSPLGYNTGELFF
cdr3_nt: TGCGCCAGCAGCCCCCTGGGCTACAACACCGGGGAGCTGTTTTTT

v_call: TRBV6-1
d_call: .
clone_size: .
j_call: TRBJ1-2
cdr3_aa: CASSEPGGSYGYTF
cdr3_nt: TGTGCCAGCAGTGAACCCGGGGGTTCCTATGGCTACACCTTC

v_call: TRBV5-1
d_call: TRBD1
clone_size: .
j_call: TRBJ1-3
cdr3_aa: CASSSRPGTGSSGNTIYF
cdr3_nt: TGCGCCAGCAGCTCCCGGCCCGGGACAGGAAGCTCTGGAAACACCATATATTTT

v_call: TRBV5-5
d_call: TRBD1
clone_size: .
j_call: TRBJ2-7
cdr3_aa: CASSTGQGIIPTSYEQYF
cdr3_nt: TGTGCCAGCAGCACGGGACAGGGAATAATCCCTACCTCCTACGAGCAGTACTTC

v_call: TRBV28
d_call: .
clone_size: .
j_call: TRBJ1-4
cdr3_aa: CASRTEEKLFF
cdr3_nt: TGTGCCAGCAGGACGGAGGAAAAACTGTTTTTT

v_call: TRBV15
d_call: TRBD1
clone_size: .
j_call: TRBJ2-5
cdr3_aa: CATSSQTGGGETQYF
cdr3_nt: TGTGCCACCAGCTCGCAGACAGGGGGCGGGGAGACCCAGTACTTC

v_call: TRBV5-4
d_call: .
clone_size: many
j_call: TRBJ2-7
cdr3_aa: CASSPASAVGEQYF
cdr3_nt: TGTGCCAGCAGCCCGGCTTCAGCGGTAGGCGAGCAGTACTTC

v_call: TRBV21-1
d_call: .
clone_size: few
j_call: TRBJ2-7
cdr3_aa: CASSSQTGKHEQYF
cdr3_nt: TGTGCCAGCAGCAGCCAGACAGGGAAACACGAGCAGTACTTC

v_call: TRBV9
d_call: TRBD2
clone_size: .
j_call: TRBJ2-1
cdr3_aa: CASSVGGGRAGPYNEQFF
cdr3_nt: TGTGCCAGCAGCGTAGGGGGCGGGAGGGCCGGTCCCTACAATGAGCAGTTCTTC

v_call: TRBV12-5
d_call: TRBD2
clone_size: .
j_call: TRBJ2-1
cdr3_aa: CASGPPGGRPFF
cdr3_nt: TGTGCTAGTGGTCCACCGGGAGGTCGCCCGTTCTTC

v_call: TRBV7-2
d_call: TRBD1
clone_size: .
j_call: TRBJ1-5
cdr3_aa: CASSLVLGGGGNQPQHF
cdr3_nt: TGTGCCAGCAGCTTAGTTTTAGGAGGGGGCGGGAATCAGCCCCAGCATTTT

v_call: TRBV5-1
d_call: TRBD1
clone_size: .
j_call: TRBJ1-5
cdr3_aa: CASSPQGAGGQPQHF
cdr3_nt: TGCGCCAGCAGCCCTCAGGGGGCCGGCGGGCAGCCCCAGCATTTT

v_call: TRBV5-1
d_call: TRBD1
clone_size: .
j_call: TRBJ1-2
cdr3_aa: CASSLAGGQGSGYTF
cdr3_nt: TGCGCCAGCAGCTTGGCAGGGGGCCAGGGCAGTGGCTACACCTTC

v_call: TRBV11-2
d_call: TRBD2
clone_size: .
j_call: TRBJ2-1
cdr3_aa: CASSLLAGTNEQFF
cdr3_nt: TGTGCCAGCAGCTTACTAGCGGGAACCAATGAGCAGTTCTTC

v_call: TRBV10-3
d_call: TRBD1
clone_size: .
j_call: TRBJ1-1
cdr3_aa: CALHKLDRAEAFF
cdr3_nt: TGTGCCCTACATAAGCTGGACAGGGCCGAAGCTTTCTTT

v_call: TRBV19
d_call: .
clone_size: .
j_call: TRBJ1-5
cdr3_aa: CASSMGLRSNQPQHF
cdr3_nt: TGTGCCAGTAGTATGGGACTTCGTAGCAATCAGCCCCAGCATTTT

v_call: TRBV18
d_call: .
clone_size: .
j_call: TRBJ2-5
cdr3_aa: CASSLDRQETQYF
cdr3_nt: TGTGCCAGCTCCCTTGACAGACAAGAGACCCAGTACTTC

v_call: TRBV28
d_call: TRBD1
clone_size: .
j_call: TRBJ1-5
cdr3_aa: CASSLTGGGQPQHF
cdr3_nt: TGTGCCAGCAGTTTAACAGGGGGCGGTCAGCCCCAGCATTTT

v_call: TRBV10-3
d_call: TRBD2
clone_size: .
j_call: TRBJ2-7
cdr3_aa: CAISESGGSYEQYF
cdr3_nt: TGTGCCATCAGTGAGTCTGGCGGGAGCTACGAGCAGTACTTC